Below, 3 T cell receptor beta chains from the same sample are listed, as sequenced in a study of cytomegalovirus exposure and HLA in healthy donors. Both 60 Vbeta primers and 13 Jbeta primers went into the PCR. The data were produced by immunoSEQ multiplex PCR, yet TCRdb's version contains in-frame clones alone and is incomplete. The sample shows 150,000 to 200,000 clones, 80% of them seen only once. The sequencing input was PBMCs. The origin of the receptors is a girl aged 5-17 years in good health and CMV-seropositive.

In its sample, this clone was seen once. The V and J genes are TRBV4-1 and TRBJ1-3; D is undetermined. CDR3 length equals 17 residues. Germline CDR1 MGHRA, CDR2 YSYEKL. Deletions cut 4 bases from V and 0 bases from J, with 16 bases between. CDR3 DNA sequence: TGCGCCAGCAGCCGAATGAGTAGGTCTAGCTCTGGAAACACCATATATTTT. It is translated as CASSRMSRSSSGNTIYF.

This clone was seen more than once but under ten times. The chain recombines TRBV6-1 with TRBJ2-3, with TRBD2 as a possible D gene (6 bases). The CDR3 is 12 residues long. Trimming removed 11 bases at V and 2 bases at J, with 11 bases between. Germline-derived CDR1 and CDR2 are MNHNS and SASEGT. The CDR3 coding sequence is TGTGCCGGGGGGAAATACACAGATACGCAGTATTTT. Translation: CAGGKYTDTQYF.

The rearrangement uses TRBV5-6 and TRBJ2-7, with 15 nucleotides matching TRBD2. Germline CDR1 reads SGHDT; CDR2 reads YYEEEE. The ends lost 4 bases at V and 0 bases at J; junction bases unmatched: 11. The CDR3 has 19 residues. The CDR3 spells CASSTAGTSGRRTSYEQYF. Written as DNA, the CDR3 is TGTGCCAGCAGCACCGCCGGGACTAGCGGGAGGAGGACCTCCTACGAGCAGTACTTC.